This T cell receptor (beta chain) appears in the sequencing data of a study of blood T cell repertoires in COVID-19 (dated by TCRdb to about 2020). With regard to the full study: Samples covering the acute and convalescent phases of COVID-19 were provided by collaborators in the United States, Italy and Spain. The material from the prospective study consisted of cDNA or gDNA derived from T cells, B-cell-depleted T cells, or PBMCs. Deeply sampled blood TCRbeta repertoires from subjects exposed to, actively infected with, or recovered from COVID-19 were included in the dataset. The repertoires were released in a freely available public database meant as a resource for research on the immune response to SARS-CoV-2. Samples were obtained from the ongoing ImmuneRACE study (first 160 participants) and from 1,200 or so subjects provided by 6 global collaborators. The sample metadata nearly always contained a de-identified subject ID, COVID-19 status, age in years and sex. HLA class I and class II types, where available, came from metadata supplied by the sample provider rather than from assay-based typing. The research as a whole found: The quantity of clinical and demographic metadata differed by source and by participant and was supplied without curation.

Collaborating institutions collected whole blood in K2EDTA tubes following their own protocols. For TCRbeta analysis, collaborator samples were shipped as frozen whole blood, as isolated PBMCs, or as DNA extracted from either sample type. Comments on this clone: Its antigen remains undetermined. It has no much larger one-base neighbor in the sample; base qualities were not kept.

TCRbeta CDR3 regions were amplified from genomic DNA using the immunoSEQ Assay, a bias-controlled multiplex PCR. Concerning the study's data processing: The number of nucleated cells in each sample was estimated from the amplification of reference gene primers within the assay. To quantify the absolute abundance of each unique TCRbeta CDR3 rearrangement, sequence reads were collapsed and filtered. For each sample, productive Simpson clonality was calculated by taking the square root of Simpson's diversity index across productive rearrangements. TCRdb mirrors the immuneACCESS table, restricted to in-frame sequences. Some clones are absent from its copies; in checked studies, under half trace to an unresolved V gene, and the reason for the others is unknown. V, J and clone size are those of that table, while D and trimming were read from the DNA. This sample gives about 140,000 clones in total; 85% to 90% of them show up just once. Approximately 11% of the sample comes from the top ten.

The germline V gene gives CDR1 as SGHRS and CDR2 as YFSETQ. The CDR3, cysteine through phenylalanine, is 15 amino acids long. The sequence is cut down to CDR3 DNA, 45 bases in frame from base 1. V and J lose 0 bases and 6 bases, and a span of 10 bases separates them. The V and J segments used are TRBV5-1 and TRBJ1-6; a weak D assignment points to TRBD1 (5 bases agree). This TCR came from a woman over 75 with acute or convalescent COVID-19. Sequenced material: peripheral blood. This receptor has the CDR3 CASSLVTGVNSPLHF. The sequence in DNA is TGCGCCAGCAGCTTGGTAACGGGGGTTAATTCACCCCTCCACTTT.